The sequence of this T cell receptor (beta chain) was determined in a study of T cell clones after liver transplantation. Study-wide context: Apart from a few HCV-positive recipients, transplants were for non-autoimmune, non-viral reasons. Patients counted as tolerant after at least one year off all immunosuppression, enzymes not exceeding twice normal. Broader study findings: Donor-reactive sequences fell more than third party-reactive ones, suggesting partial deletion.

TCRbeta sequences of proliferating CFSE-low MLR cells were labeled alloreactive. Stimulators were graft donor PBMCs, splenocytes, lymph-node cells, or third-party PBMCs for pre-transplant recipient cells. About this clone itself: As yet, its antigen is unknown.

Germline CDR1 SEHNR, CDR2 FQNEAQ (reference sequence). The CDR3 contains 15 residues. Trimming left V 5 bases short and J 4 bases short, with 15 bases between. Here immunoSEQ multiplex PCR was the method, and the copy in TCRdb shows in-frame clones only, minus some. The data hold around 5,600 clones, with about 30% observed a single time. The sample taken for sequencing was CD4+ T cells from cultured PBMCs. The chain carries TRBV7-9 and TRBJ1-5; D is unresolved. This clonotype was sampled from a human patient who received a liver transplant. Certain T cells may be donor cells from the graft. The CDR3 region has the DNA TGTGCCAGCAGCCCTACCAAAGCTGGGAATCAGCCCCAGCATTTT. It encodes CASSPTKAGNQPQHF.